This entry lists 32 T cell receptor beta chains sequenced from one sample in a study of T cell repertoires in cytomegalovirus infection. One entry per CDR3 protein, called by TCRdb with MiXCR from the reads. This table has 500,000 to 600,000 distinct CDR3 sequences, about 15% appearing once. Sequencing was performed on CD8+ T cells from PBMCs. The receptor set was obtained from a human donor in good health (CMV status not recorded). Some clones in this sample may be carry-over from other donors' samples.

This clonotype turned up a few times. The chain employs TRBV7-9 and TRBJ1-1; no clear D gene. CDR1 is SEHNR, CDR2 FQNEAQ, per germline (reference sequence). V lost 5 bases and J 0 bases, leaving 10 bases between the germline ends. The CDR3 totals 14 residues. The CDR3 nucleotides read TGTGCCAGCAGCCCGACGGTGATGAACACTGAAGCTTTCTTT. Residues: CASSPTVMNTEAFF.

CDR3 in amino acids: CSASGRGPFFSSYEQYF. The CDR3 DNA reads as TGCAGTGCTAGTGGGCGGGGGCCCTTCTTTAGCTCCTACGAGCAGTACTTC. The J gene is TRBJ2-7, the V gene TRBV20-1, with D possibly TRBD2 on 7 matching bases. CDR1 is DFQATT, CDR2 SNEGSKA, per germline (reference sequence). The CDR3 has 17 residues. V shed 3 bases and J shed 0 bases, with 21 bases lying between them.

The V and J genes are TRBV5-1 and TRBJ2-7; no reliable D call. Trimming took 0 bases from V and 3 from J, leaving 10 bases between them. Germline V gene lookup returns CDR1 SGHRS and CDR2 YFSETQ. The CDR3 is made up of 14 amino acids. CDR3 sequence: CASSLVSDSYEQYF. CDR3 nucleotides: TGCGCCAGCAGCTTGGTATCCGATAGCTACGAGCAGTACTTC.

This clonotype was counted between two and nine times. The rearrangement uses TRBV5-1 and TRBJ2-3, with 14 bases fitting TRBD2. CDR3 length equals 16 residues. V shed 8 bases, J shed 4 bases, and the junction held 9 bases outside the gene matches. Germline assignment: CDR1 SGHRS and CDR2 YFSETQ. In DNA, the CDR3 is TGCGCCAGTGAAAGCGAGGGACTAGCGGGGGCAGATACGCAGTATTTT. The encoded protein is CASESEGLAGADTQYF.

The chain combines TRBV12-3 or TRBV12-4 with TRBJ2-5, with TRBD1 matching 10 bases. The CDR3 consists of 16 residues. V lost 3 bases and J lost 5; bases outside the gene matches: 9. The chain's CDR3 is CASSFRDRGSSETQYF. The CDR3 region has the DNA TGTGCCAGCAGTTTCCGGGACAGGGGATCTTCTGAGACCCAGTACTTC.

This clonotype was detected many times. The CDR3: CASSYDLTGTQLRSYNEQFF. The CDR3 DNA reads as TGTGCCAGCAGTTACGACTTAACCGGGACTCAACTTCGCTCCTACAATGAGCAGTTCTTC. The chain carries TRBV6-5 and TRBJ2-1; tentative D call: TRBD2 (6 bases). The germline V gene encodes CDR1 MNHEY and CDR2 SVGAGI. This CDR3 has 20 residues. V dropped 2 bases and J dropped 0 bases, with 23 bases sitting between them.

This clonotype occurred many times. V usage is TRBV12-3 or TRBV12-4 and J usage is TRBJ1-1; 11 positions agree with TRBD1. V gave up 7 bases and J gave up 4 bases; unmatched junction bases: 5. The CDR3 has 14 residues. The CDR3 is CASTWGTGGTEAFF. CDR3 bases: TGTGCCAGCACCTGGGGGACAGGGGGCACTGAAGCTTTCTTT.

This clonotype has a count of ten or more. The rearrangement uses TRBV7-9 and TRBJ2-7; 8 positions match TRBD1. The ends lost 1 base at V and 5 bases at J; junction bases unmatched: 10. The CDR3 is made up of 16 amino acids. Germline CDR1 and CDR2: SEHNR and FQNEAQ (reference sequence). CDR3 coding DNA: TGTGCCAGCAGCTTAGTACCCCAGGGGGCTCGGAACGAGCAGTACTTC. As protein: CASSLVPQGARNEQYF.

This clonotype came up many times. The chain carries TRBV7-9 and TRBJ1-2, with D possibly being TRBD1 (5 bases). The CDR3 contains 14 residues. Germline V CDR1 and CDR2: SEHNR, FQNEAQ (reference sequence). Trimming took 1 base from V and 4 from J, leaving 10 bases between them. The CDR3 loop reads CASSLGTTAYGYTF. CDR3 sequence (DNA): TGTGCCAGCAGCTTAGGCACGACAGCCTATGGCTACACCTTC.

The sample holds many counts of this clonotype. The chain carries TRBV7-8 and TRBJ1-5, with TRBD1 matching over 7 bases. J gave up 2 bases and V 6 bases, and 7 bases lay outside the gene matches. CDR1 is SGHVS, CDR2 FQNEAQ, per germline. This CDR3 spans 15 amino acids. CDR3 sequence reads: CASSLITGGNQPQHF. DNA of the CDR3: TGTGCCAGCAGTCTTATTACAGGGGGCAATCAGCCCCAGCATTTT.

This clonotype has a count of ten or more. V gene TRBV7-9 combines with J gene TRBJ2-7, with D perhaps being TRBD1 or TRBD2 (5 bases each). The CDR3 is 14 residues long. The germline V gene encodes CDR1 SEHNR and CDR2 FQNEAQ (reference sequence). V was pared by 5 bases and J by 1 base, with 12 bases between. This chain's CDR3 is CASSLLGPSYEQYF. CDR3 in DNA: TGTGCCAGCAGCCTTCTGGGACCTTCCTACGAGCAGTACTTC. Complete variable domain (other parts from reference TRBV7-9 and TRBJ2-7): DTGVSQNPRHKITKRGQNVTFRCDPISEHNRLYWYRQTLGQGPEFLTYFQNEAQLEKSRLLSDRFSAERPKGSFSTLEIQRTEQGDSAMYLCASSLLGPSYEQYFGPGTRLTVT.

Ten or more counts support this clonotype. The chain recombines TRBV12-3 or TRBV12-4 with TRBJ1-4; D not certain. Trimming took 2 bases from V and 11 from J, leaving 12 bases between them. The CDR3 runs 13 residues. The CDR3 sequence: CASSLRQASKLFF. CDR3 coding DNA: TGTGCCAGCAGTTTACGGCAGGCGAGTAAACTGTTTTTT.

A remark on this clonotype: As the CDR3 is not closed by the conserved phenylalanine or tryptophan, this likely results from a read error. V and J are TRBV24-1 and TRBJ2-1; D uncertain. Germline CDR1 KGHDR, CDR2 SFDVKD. The V end was cut by 6 bases, the J end by 3 bases, with 5 bases between. The CDR3 totals 12 residues. CDR3 residues: CATSLNYNEQFL. CDR3 DNA: TGTGCCACCAGTCTAAACTACAATGAGCAGTTCTTA.

A remark on this clonotype: A much larger clone lies one base from this, so it may be a read error. The chain has TRBV5-6 and TRBJ2-1; either TRBD1 or TRBD2 may supply D (5 bases each). Germline loops: CDR1 SGHDT, CDR2 YYEEEE. With 0 bases removed from V and 6 bases from J, the gap between germline ends came to 13 bases. The CDR3 sequence is 15 residues long. The CDR3 DNA reads as TGTGCCAGCAGCTTGGTTGGGGGATTTGGCAATGAGCAGTTCTTC. This gives the protein CASSLVGGFGNEQFF.

This clonotype was counted between two and nine times. V is TRBV29-1 and J is TRBJ2-7; 8 nucleotides agree with TRBD1. The CDR3 spans 15 residues. Trimming removed 4 bases from V and 0 bases from J; junction bases left unmatched: 8. Germline assignment: CDR1 SQVTM and CDR2 ANQGSEA. The chain's CDR3 is CSVGGGTGPSYEQYF. DNA of the CDR3: TGCAGCGTTGGAGGGGGGACAGGCCCCTCCTACGAGCAGTACTTC.

The J gene is TRBJ2-7, the V gene TRBV12-5; 13 bases agree with TRBD2. CDR1 and CDR2 (germline): LGHNT, FRNRAP. The V and J ends lost 5 bases and 7 bases, in that order; junction bases with no gene match: 8. This CDR3 region has 15 residues. The CDR3 is CASGPSTSGGREQYF. The CDR3 bases are TGTGCTAGTGGTCCTTCGACTAGCGGGGGGCGGGAGCAGTACTTC.

There are a few counts of this clonotype. The rearrangement joins TRBV20-1 to TRBJ2-4, with 9 bases fitting TRBD1. Trimming at V came to 6 bases and at J to 2 bases, leaving 5 bases not matched to a gene. Germline V gene sequence: CDR1 DFQATT, CDR2 SNEGSKA (reference sequence). The CDR3 loop spans 14 amino acids. In DNA form, the CDR3 reads TGCAGTGCCAGGGACAGGGAATCCAAAAACATTCAGTACTTC. Translation: CSARDRESKNIQYF.

This clonotype was counted between two and nine times. J is TRBJ2-3 and V is TRBV28, with 12 bases aligning to TRBD2. Per germline, CDR1 MDHEN and CDR2 SYDVKM. V trimming: 6 bases; J trimming: 4 bases; junction bases outside the gene matches: 14. The CDR3 runs to 18 residues. The chain's CDR3 is CASSRLSTSGSDADTQYF. DNA for the CDR3: TGTGCCAGCAGCCGGCTTTCGACTAGCGGGAGTGATGCAGATACGCAGTATTTT.

The sample holds many counts of this clonotype. The chain couples TRBV4-1 to TRBJ2-5, with a tentative D call TRBD2 (6 bases). Per the germline V gene, CDR1 is MGHRA and CDR2 is YSYEKL. Trimming took off 1 base at V and 1 base at J, with 13 bases between the two ends. CDR3 length: 16 residues. The CDR3 reads CASSQVLGGGQETQYF. In nucleotides, the CDR3 is TGCGCCAGCAGCCAAGTCTTGGGAGGAGGCCAAGAGACCCAGTACTTC.

The chain uses TRBV28 and TRBJ1-5, with D unclear. CDR3 length equals 14 residues. V lost 4 bases and J lost 0, with 7 bases in between. The V gene's germline CDR1 is MDHEN and CDR2 SYDVKM. The CDR3 sequence: CASSWRYSNQPQHF. The CDR3 DNA reads TGTGCCAGCAGTTGGAGGTATAGCAATCAGCCCCAGCATTTT.

The chain couples TRBV28 to TRBJ1-6, with D uncertain. V lost 5 bases to trimming and J lost 10 bases, with 21 bases between them. CDR3 length: 16 amino acids. Germline loops: CDR1 MDHEN, CDR2 SYDVKM. CDR3: CASSLLLTLVGSPLHF. The DNA of the CDR3 is TGTGCCAGCAGTCTCTTGTTGACATTGGTAGGGTCACCCCTCCACTTT.

This clonotype was detected many times. CDR3 amino acids: CASSPPGVWTRGGNEQFF. For the CDR3, the DNA is TGTGCCAGCAGCCCCCCGGGGGTCTGGACTAGGGGGGGGAATGAGCAGTTCTTC. The chain links TRBV7-6 to TRBJ2-1, with D possibly TRBD2 on 7 matching bases. Trimming pared 5 bases from V and 7 bases from J, leaving 27 bases between. This CDR3 has 18 amino acids. Germline assignment: CDR1 SGHVS and CDR2 FNYEAQ.

This clonotype was seen ten or more times. The rearrangement joins TRBV7-8 to TRBJ2-3; TRBD2 aligns across 11 bases. The CDR3 consists of 16 residues. Trimming at V came to 2 bases and at J to 3 bases, leaving 4 bases not matched to a gene. Germline CDR1 and CDR2: SGHVS and FQNEAQ. In DNA, the CDR3 is TGTGCCAGCAGCTTAAGACTAGCGGGGAAAACAGATACGCAGTATTTT. Protein product: CASSLRLAGKTDTQYF.

Points on this clonotype: One junction end does not reproduce the germline sequence, and a read error may be involved. The chain joins TRBV7-3 to TRBJ2-3, with D unresolved. Germline assignment: CDR1 SGHTA and CDR2 FQGTGA. This CDR3 spans 13 amino acids. The DNA of the CDR3 is TGTGCCGGCAGCCTTGGACCCACAGATACGCAGTATTTT. It is translated as CAGSLGPTDTQYF.

This clonotype was recorded a few times. This chain connects TRBV4-2 to TRBJ2-3; TRBD2 agrees at 11 bases. V lost 7 bases to trimming and J lost 2 bases; unmatched junction nucleotides: 8. The CDR3 has 16 amino acids. Germline V CDR1 and CDR2: LGHNA, YNFKEQ. The CDR3 DNA reads TGTGCCAGCAATCCCGGGACTAGCGGTTTCACAGATACGCAGTATTTT. It codes for CASNPGTSGFTDTQYF.

This clonotype was observed many times. The V and J genes are TRBV7-6 and TRBJ1-5; maybe TRBD1 (5 bases). The CDR3 is made up of 15 amino acids. Per germline, CDR1 SGHVS and CDR2 FNYEAQ. The V and J ends lost 4 bases and 5 bases respectively, with 15 bases between them. The CDR3 reads CASSSRAGRDQPQHF. The CDR3 nucleotides are TGTGCCAGCAGCTCAAGGGCAGGGAGGGATCAGCCCCAGCATTTT.

This chain uses TRBV28 with TRBJ2-7; 7 bases match TRBD2. The CDR3 spans 14 residues. The trim removed 6 bases at V and 3 bases at J, leaving 8 bases unmatched. Germline CDR1 MDHEN, CDR2 SYDVKM. CDR3 in DNA: TGTGCCAGCAGCCTGACTAGCTATGACTACGAGCAGTACTTC. This gives the protein CASSLTSYDYEQYF.

This clonotype was counted between two and nine times. The CDR3 DNA reads as TGTGCCAGCAGTTTATCCCTAGCGGGGGGCTCCTACAATGAGCAGTTCTTC. It is translated as CASSLSLAGGSYNEQFF. The chain is built from TRBV28 and TRBJ2-1; 11 bases match TRBD2. Losses at the gene ends were 1 base for V and 0 bases for J; bases not matched to a gene: 2. There are 17 residues in the CDR3. Germline lookup yields CDR1 MDHEN and CDR2 SYDVKM.

There are a few counts of this clonotype. The rearrangement uses TRBV9 and TRBJ1-1; tentatively, D is TRBD1 (6 bases). CDR1 SGDLS and CDR2 YYNGEE come from the germline V gene. Trimming removed 4 bases from V and 3 bases from J, with 25 bases in between. This CDR3 comprises 18 residues. CDR3: CASSTPTGGGGGDTEAFF. CDR3 coding DNA: TGTGCCAGCAGCACCCCCACCGGAGGGGGAGGTGGGGACACTGAAGCTTTCTTT.

This clonotype was counted many times. The J gene is TRBJ2-1, the V gene TRBV7-3; perhaps TRBD2 as D (6 bases). CDR3 length: 16 amino acids. Trimming left V 0 bases short and J 6 bases short, with 15 bases between. Germline assignment: CDR1 SGHTA and CDR2 FQGTGA. CDR3 DNA: TGTGCCAGCAGCTTAACTTGGGGGGAGCAGGGCAATGAGCAGTTCTTC. Translating it yields CASSLTWGEQGNEQFF.

This clonotype was counted a few times. The rearrangement joins TRBV6-5 to TRBJ2-5; perhaps TRBD2 as D (5 bases). The length of the CDR3 is 13 residues. Germline values: CDR1 MNHEY, CDR2 SVGAGI. V was cut by 6 bases and J by 7 bases, with 15 bases left in between. The DNA for the CDR3 is TGTGCCAGCAGCCTAGGTGAGGCGGGGACCCAGTACTTC. It codes for CASSLGEAGTQYF.

This chain uses TRBV12-5 with TRBJ2-3; a weak D match, TRBD1 (5 bases). Per germline, CDR1 LGHNT and CDR2 FRNRAP. The CDR3 runs 15 residues. The V end was cut by 0 bases, the J end by 3 bases, with 10 bases between. The CDR3 sequence: CASGLVQDQTDTQYF. CDR3 DNA: TGTGCTAGTGGTTTGGTACAGGACCAAACAGATACGCAGTATTTT.